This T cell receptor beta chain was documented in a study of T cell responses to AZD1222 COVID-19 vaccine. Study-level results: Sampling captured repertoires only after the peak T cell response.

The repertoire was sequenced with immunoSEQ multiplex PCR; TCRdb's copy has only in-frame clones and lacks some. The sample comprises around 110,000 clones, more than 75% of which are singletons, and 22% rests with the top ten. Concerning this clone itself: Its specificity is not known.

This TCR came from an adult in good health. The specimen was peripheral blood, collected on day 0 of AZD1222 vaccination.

CDR3 in DNA: TGTGCCAGCACCTCCGGGACAGGGTACCGCGAGCAGTACTTC. Translating it yields CASTSGTGYREQYF. The chain carries TRBV5-6 and TRBJ2-7, with 9 bases that match TRBD1. Germline V gene lookup returns CDR1 SGHDT and CDR2 YYEEEE. The J segment lost 6 bases and the V segment lost 6 bases, leaving 10 bases of the junction unmatched. The CDR3 length is 14 residues.